Below are 30 T cell receptor beta chains sequenced from a single sample in a study of blood T cell repertoires in COVID-19. Some clones are missing from TCRdb's copy, which holds only in-frame ones; the method was immunoSEQ multiplex PCR. The data contain some 240,000 clones, around 84% of them singletons. The sample comprised peripheral blood. The receptors stem from a human donor in a cohort sampled during active COVID-19.

This chain connects TRBV7-9 to TRBJ2-1; TRBD2 matches at 7 bases. There are 15 residues in the CDR3. With 5 bases clipped from V and 4 bases from J, the junction kept 8 bases outside the gene matches. Looked up from germline, CDR1 is SEHNR and CDR2 is FQNEAQ (reference sequence). The CDR3: CASSIQSGAYNEQFF. CDR3 bases: TGTGCCAGCAGCATACAAAGCGGGGCTTACAATGAGCAGTTCTTC. Together with reference TRBV7-9 and TRBJ2-1, the CDR3 gives the full variable domain: DTGVSQNPRHKITKRGQNVTFRCDPISEHNRLYWYRQTLGQGPEFLTYFQNEAQLEKSRLLSDRFSAERPKGSFSTLEIQRTEQGDSAMYLCASSIQSGAYNEQFFGPGTRLTVL.

This chain uses TRBV11-3 with TRBJ2-7; the match to TRBD1 covers 7 bases. Germline CDR1 is SGHNT and CDR2 is YENEEA. This CDR3 is 14 amino acids long. After removal of 1 base from V and 6 bases from J, the junction contained 6 bases not matched to a gene. The CDR3 region has the DNA TGTGCCAGCAGCTTAGTTGGTTGGGACAGCGAGCAGTACTTC. It translates to CASSLVGWDSEQYF. Full variable domain (remainder filled in from reference TRBV11-3 and TRBJ2-7): EAGVVQSPRYKIIEKKQPVAFWCNPISGHNTLYWYLQNLGQGPELLIRYENEEAVDDSQLPKDRFSAERLKGVDSTLKIQPAELGDSAVYLCASSLVGWDSEQYFGPGTRLTVT.

This clone was found once. V usage is TRBV6-6 and J usage is TRBJ2-1; 13 nucleotides align to TRBD2. Germline CDR1 MNHNY, CDR2 SVGAGI (reference sequence). V gave up 4 bases and J gave up 9 bases; unmatched junction bases: 9. The CDR3 runs to 16 residues. This CDR3 reads CASSSGLAGDYVEQFF. The CDR3 DNA reads as TGTGCCAGCAGTTCCGGACTAGCGGGAGACTATGTTGAGCAGTTCTTC.

J is TRBJ2-1 and V is TRBV24-1, with D possibly matching TRBD1 (6 bases). There are 16 residues in the CDR3. The ends were cut back, 3 bases at V and 7 bases at J, with 18 bases in the middle. Germline V gene lookup returns CDR1 KGHDR and CDR2 SFDVKD. The CDR3 DNA reads as TGTGCCACCAGTGATACTGGACTTGGGGACATAAATGAGCAGTTCTTC. This encodes CATSDTGLGDINEQFF.

CDR3 sequence: CAISAGTASRPQHF. The CDR3 coding sequence is TGTGCCATTTCAGCCGGGACAGCCTCACGGCCCCAGCATTTT. This chain uses TRBV28 with TRBJ1-5; 7 bases align to TRBD1. Losses at the gene ends were 10 bases for V and 9 bases for J; bases not matched to a gene: 15. Germline V lookup: CDR1 MDHEN, CDR2 SYDVKM. This CDR3 has 14 residues.

Concerning this clone itself: Within the sample, other DNA sequences also encode this same CDR3. V and J are TRBV25-1 and TRBJ1-2; D might be TRBD1 (6 bases). Per the germline V gene, CDR1 is MGHDK and CDR2 is SYGVNS. Trimming shortened V by 2 bases and J by 7 bases, and 8 bases separated the two germline ends. This CDR3 is 12 amino acids long. CDR3 amino acids: CASSEGGGGYTF. The CDR3 coding sequence is TGTGCCAGCAGTGAAGGGGGCGGTGGCTACACCTTC.

The sample holds one count of this clone. This chain joins TRBV28 and TRBJ2-3, with D hard to call. Per the germline V gene, CDR1 is MDHEN and CDR2 is SYDVKM. Trimming removed 6 bases from V and 7 bases from J, with 11 bases in between. This CDR3 comprises 12 residues. The CDR3 sequence is CASSAGWHTQYF. DNA for the CDR3: TGTGCCAGCAGCGCCGGGTGGCATACGCAGTATTTT.

The V call is TRBV28, the J call TRBJ2-2; TRBD2 aligns across 12 bases. Germline V gives CDR1 MDHEN, CDR2 SYDVKM. There are 19 residues in the CDR3. V dropped 1 base and J dropped 7; count of bases not matched to a gene: 13. CDR3 residues: CASSLFSPSGGDDSGELFF. CDR3 DNA sequence: TGTGCCAGCAGTTTATTTTCGCCTAGCGGGGGGGATGATAGCGGGGAGCTGTTTTTT.

The V and J genes are TRBV28 and TRBJ1-2; 7 positions agree with TRBD1. CDR1 and CDR2 from the germline V gene are MDHEN and SYDVKM. With 6 bases clipped from V and 4 bases from J, the junction kept 8 bases outside the gene matches. The CDR3 covers 14 residues. CDR3 DNA: TGTGCCAGCAGAACCGGGACAGCAGTCTATGGCTACACCTTC. As protein: CASRTGTAVYGYTF.

The gene calls are TRBV23-1 and TRBJ2-3; D might be TRBD1 (7 bases). TRBV23-1 is reported as an ORF; its role is uncertain. The CDR3 is 16 residues long. With 3 bases removed from V and 3 bases from J, the gap between germline ends came to 16 bases. The CDR3 region has the DNA TGCGCCAGCAGTCACCGGAGGGGACAGAGGACAGATACGCAGTATTTT. Translating gives CASSHRRGQRTDTQYF.

The rearrangement joins TRBV28 to TRBJ2-2; 13 bases align to TRBD2. Germline V gives CDR1 MDHEN, CDR2 SYDVKM. After removal of 7 bases from V and 3 bases from J, the junction contained 11 bases not matched to a gene. The CDR3 has 18 amino acids. The DNA for the CDR3 is TGTGCCAGCAAACGGACTAGCGGGAGCGGGCTCGACACCGGGGAGCTGTTTTTT. Amino acids: CASKRTSGSGLDTGELFF.

The chain uses TRBV5-1 and TRBJ1-1, with 10 bases that match TRBD1. J lost 5 bases, V lost 4 bases, and 8 bases had no gene match. The CDR3 covers 15 residues. CDR1 is SGHRS and CDR2 is YFSETQ in the germline V gene. CDR3 sequence (DNA): TGCGCCAGCAGCCGAGCCGGGACAGGGGAAACTGAAGCTTTCTTT. Protein sequence: CASSRAGTGETEAFF.

The CDR3 DNA sequence: TGTGCCAGCAGCGCCTGGACTAGCGGGGGGGCCCGGTATACGCAGTATTTT. As protein: CASSAWTSGGARYTQYF. The rearrangement links TRBV7-3 to TRBJ2-3; 15 bases line up with TRBD2. Germline V gene sequence: CDR1 SGHTA, CDR2 FQGTGA. With V trimmed by 5 bases and J by 7 bases, 10 bases remained unmatched. The CDR3 spans 17 residues.

The rearrangement links TRBV10-3 to TRBJ1-2; D perhaps matches TRBD1 (5 bases). Germline CDR1 reads ENHRY; CDR2 reads SYGVKD. The V and J ends lost 9 bases and 0 bases respectively, with 14 bases between them. This CDR3 is 14 amino acids long. The DNA for the CDR3 is TGTGCCATTTCCCCGGGGGGTGCTAACTATGGCTACACCTTC. The encoded protein is CAISPGGANYGYTF.

The chain combines TRBV27 with TRBJ2-7; D might be TRBD1 (6 bases). Germline V gene sequence: CDR1 MNHEY, CDR2 SMNVEV (reference sequence). Trimming left V 2 bases short and J 2 bases short, with 10 bases between. This CDR3 has 14 residues. The CDR3 DNA reads TGTGCCAGCAGTTTACAGGGGCGGACCTACGAGCAGTACTTC. Amino acids: CASSLQGRTYEQYF.

This clone was observed a handful of times. This chain links TRBV3-1 (or the pseudogene TRBV3-2) with TRBJ2-7; tentative D call: TRBD2 (5 bases). The CDR3 runs to 14 residues. CDR1 LGHDT and CDR2 YNNKEL come from the germline V gene (reference sequence). Trimming cost V 6 bases and J 2 bases, with 14 bases left between them. The CDR3 sequence: CASRSAAATYEQYF. CDR3 DNA sequence: TGTGCCAGCAGGTCAGCGGCGGCCACCTACGAGCAGTACTTC.

This chain connects TRBV12-5 to TRBJ1-5, with D uncertain. The V gene lost 4 bases and the J gene lost 1 base, with 8 bases spanning the gap. Germline CDR1 is LGHNT and CDR2 is FRNRAP. CDR3 size: 14 residues. The CDR3 loop is CASGSGMSNQPQHF. DNA of the CDR3: TGTGCTAGTGGTTCCGGGATGAGCAATCAGCCCCAGCATTTT.

This clone has just a few counts. The chain is built from TRBV5-1 and TRBJ1-6, with TRBD1 matching over 7 bases. CDR1 and CDR2 (germline): SGHRS, YFSETQ. After removal of 1 base from V and 10 bases from J, the junction contained 5 bases not matched to a gene. This CDR3 spans 14 amino acids. In DNA form, the CDR3 reads TGCGCCAGCAGCTTGCGGCAGGGGGGCTCACCCCTCCACTTT. It encodes CASSLRQGGSPLHF. Full variable domain (missing parts from reference TRBV5-1 and TRBJ1-6): KAGVTQTPRYLIKTRGQQVTLSCSPISGHRSVSWYQQTPGQGLQFLFEYFSETQRNKGNFPGRFSGRQFSNSRSEMNVSTLELGDSALYLCASSLRQGGSPLHFGNGTRLTVT.

The chain is built from TRBV3-1 (or the pseudogene TRBV3-2) and TRBJ1-1, with a possible D match to TRBD1 (6 bases). V was pared by 4 bases and J by 0 bases, with 9 bases between. The CDR3 consists of 14 residues. CDR1 is LGHDT, CDR2 YNNKEL, per germline (reference sequence). The chain's CDR3 is CASSPQGMNTEAFF. The CDR3 DNA reads as TGTGCCAGCAGCCCTCAGGGGATGAACACTGAAGCTTTCTTT.

The chain links TRBV12-5 to TRBJ1-1; D possibly corresponds to TRBD1 (6 bases). There are 13 residues in the CDR3. The V end was cut by 5 bases, the J end by 4 bases, with 11 bases between. Germline values: CDR1 LGHNT, CDR2 FRNRAP. CDR3 sequence reads: CASGAQGFTEAFF. CDR3 bases: TGTGCTAGTGGTGCACAGGGATTCACTGAAGCTTTCTTT.

V usage is TRBV11-2 and J usage is TRBJ1-4, with 10 bases lining up with TRBD1. CDR1 is SGHAT and CDR2 is FQNNGV in the germline V gene. The J segment lost 8 bases and the V segment lost 0 bases, leaving 9 bases of the junction unmatched. The CDR3 has 17 amino acids. The CDR3 coding sequence is TGTGCCAGCAGCTTAGAGAAGACAGGGGGCGGGTACGAAAAACTGTTTTTT. This sequence encodes CASSLEKTGGGYEKLFF.

V and J are TRBV19 and TRBJ1-2, with D possibly being TRBD1 (6 bases). Germline V CDR1 and CDR2: LNHDA, SQIVND (reference sequence). CDR3 length: 15 amino acids. V lost 5 bases to trimming and J lost 4 bases, with 17 bases between them. The CDR3: CASSASGGVSYGYTF. The CDR3 coding sequence is TGTGCCAGTAGTGCCTCGGGGGGCGTATCCTATGGCTACACCTTC.

This clone came up once. CDR3 amino acids: CASSPGQGRAFF. The CDR3 bases are TGTGCCAGCAGCCCCGGACAGGGCAGAGCTTTCTTT. The chain is built from TRBV12-3 or TRBV12-4 and TRBJ1-1; 8 bases line up with TRBD1. The V segment lost 6 bases and the J segment 10 bases; nucleotides outside the gene matches: 7. The CDR3 loop spans 12 amino acids.

The V gene is TRBV15, the J gene TRBJ1-2; D unclear. The CDR3 runs 13 residues. Trimming removed 0 bases from V and 8 bases from J, with 10 bases in between. In germline, CDR1 is LNHNV, CDR2 YYDKDF (reference sequence). CDR3 sequence reads: CATSRDRRGGYTF. DNA of the CDR3: TGTGCCACCAGCAGAGATCGTAGAGGAGGCTACACCTTC.

This rearrangement joins TRBV7-2 to TRBJ2-7, with D possibly being TRBD1 (5 bases). CDR1 and CDR2 (germline): SGHTA, FQGNSA. CDR3 length equals 14 residues. V lost 1 base and J 1 base, leaving 8 bases between the germline ends. The CDR3 loop is CASSLDRGSYEQYF. DNA for the CDR3: TGTGCCAGCAGCTTAGATAGGGGTTCCTACGAGCAGTACTTC.

The chain employs TRBV6-2 or TRBV6-3 and TRBJ1-5, with a weak D call TRBD1 (5 bases). CDR1 is MNHEY and CDR2 is SVGEGT in the germline V gene. V was trimmed by 3 bases and J by 10 bases, leaving 16 bases between them. The CDR3 contains 14 residues. Here the CDR3 reads CASSYSSGGGPQHF. The CDR3 DNA reads TGTGCCAGCAGTTATTCATCGGGGGGAGGCCCCCAGCATTTT.

The genes are TRBV9 and TRBJ1-2, with TRBD1 matching 7 bases. CDR1 SGDLS and CDR2 YYNGEE come from the germline V gene. The CDR3 has 17 residues. After removal of 4 bases from V and 3 bases from J, the junction contained 15 bases not matched to a gene. The CDR3 DNA reads as TGTGCCAGCAGCCTAAGGGGGGCAACAGGGGATGACTATGGCTACACCTTC. It codes for CASSLRGATGDDYGYTF.

The CDR3 DNA reads TGTGCCAGCAGCTTAGGACAGGTTGAGAACACTGAAGCTTTCTTT. Translated, it gives CASSLGQVENTEAFF. This sequence joins TRBV7-9 and TRBJ1-1; D might be TRBD1 (6 bases). Germline V gene sequence: CDR1 SEHNR, CDR2 FQNEAQ (reference sequence). The CDR3 is 15 residues long. Trimming took off 1 base at V and 1 base at J, with 10 bases between the two ends.

V usage is TRBV5-6 and J usage is TRBJ2-4, with a weak D call TRBD2 (6 bases). The V gene lost 0 bases and the J gene lost 9 bases, with 16 bases spanning the gap. Germline lookup yields CDR1 SGHDT and CDR2 YYEEEE. The CDR3 runs to 15 residues. CDR3 region: CASSLGSGGNTIQYF. The DNA of the CDR3 is TGTGCCAGCAGCTTGGGTTCTGGGGGGAACACCATTCAGTACTTC.

The J gene is TRBJ2-1, the V gene TRBV9; 9 nucleotides align to TRBD2. Losses at the gene ends were 0 bases for V and 8 bases for J; bases not matched to a gene: 6. Germline V gene lookup returns CDR1 SGDLS and CDR2 YYNGEE. This CDR3 is 15 amino acids long. The CDR3 sequence: CASSVDSGRGDEQFF. The DNA of the CDR3 is TGTGCCAGCAGCGTAGATAGCGGGAGAGGCGATGAGCAGTTCTTC. The whole variable domain, remainder taken from reference TRBV9 and TRBJ2-1, is DSGVTQTPKHLITATGQRVTLRCSPRSGDLSVYWYQQSLDQGLQFLIQYYNGEERAKGNILERFSAQQFPDLHSELNLSSLELGDSALYFCASSVDSGRGDEQFFGPGTRLTVL.